This T cell receptor (beta chain) emerged from a study of T cells after yellow fever vaccination. TCRdb re-called the 5' RACE reads through MiXCR, storing one row per CDR3 protein. The table includes some 260,000 distinct CDR3 sequences, roughly 5.6% detected once. This clonotype was counted at least ten times. Its antigen is unidentified. Study-wide results and caveats: Although the secondary response was weaker, it peaked faster, at day 5 versus 15. Any FACS-sorted repertoire could hold abundant clonotypes that contaminate it from the bulk population.

The receptor comes from a man aged 18 to 29 who received the YFV17D yellow fever vaccine. The sequences come from CD4+ T cells sorted from PBMCs, collected on the day of the yellow fever booster vaccination.

DNA of the CDR3: TGTGCCAGCAGTTCGACCGGGACAGGGTTTTATGAGCAGTTCTTC. It encodes CASSSTGTGFYEQFF. The rearrangement joins TRBV28 to TRBJ2-1, with TRBD1 identical over 9 bases. Germline values: CDR1 MDHEN, CDR2 SYDVKM. V dropped 4 bases and J dropped 8; count of bases not matched to a gene: 9. The CDR3 runs to 15 residues.